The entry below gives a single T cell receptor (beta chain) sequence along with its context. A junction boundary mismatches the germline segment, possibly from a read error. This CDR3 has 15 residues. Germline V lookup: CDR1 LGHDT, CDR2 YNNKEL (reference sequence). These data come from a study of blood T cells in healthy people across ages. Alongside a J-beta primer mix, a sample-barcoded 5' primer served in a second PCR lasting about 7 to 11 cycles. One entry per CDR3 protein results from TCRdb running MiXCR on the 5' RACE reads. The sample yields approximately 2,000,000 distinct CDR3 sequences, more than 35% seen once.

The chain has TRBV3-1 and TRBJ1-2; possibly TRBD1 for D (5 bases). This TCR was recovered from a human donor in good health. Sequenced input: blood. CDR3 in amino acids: CASSQDVRVGYGYAF. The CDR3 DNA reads TGTGCCAGCAGCCAAGATGTCAGGGTGGGATATGGCTACGCCTTC.